The present TCR beta chain was sequenced within a study of cytomegalovirus exposure and HLA in healthy donors (dated 2017 in TCRdb). About the study as a whole: In an earlier analysis of under 750 of the donors, around 300 Gb of sequence data and 100 million or so unique TCR beta sequences from 150 million to 200 million T cells were reported. Approximately 300 gigabases of sequencing data and around 90 million unique TCR sequences made up an early release that covered several hundred HLA-typed donors. In an earlier analysis of 500 to 650 of the donors, high-throughput TCR beta sequencing was used to judge whether each TCR beta V gene segment behaved as functional or pseudogenic. The number of typed donors differed by locus: about 620-640 for A, B, C, DRB1 and DQB1; about 520 for DQA1; approximately 610 for DPA1; and roughly 470 for DPB1. Among almost 400 genotyped donors of the cohort, an average of around 240,000 unique TCR beta nucleotide sequences were sequenced per donor, around 20% of them non-productive. To predict cytomegalovirus infection status, the study brought together high-throughput TCR immunosequencing, statistical association of individual TCRs with disease status, and machine learning. Every repertoire in the discovery cohort had been generated on one and the same sequencing platform. Along with the roughly 700-subject first cohort, a separate validation cohort of more than 90 different subjects was used. A later analysis re-analyzed previously published TCR beta repertoires from roughly 690 donors and added high-resolution HLA genotyping to study TCR occurrence patterns. HLA typing covered class I and class II loci at four-digit resolution. The study was designed to test whether signatures of past pathogen exposure could be identified by cataloging public T cell receptors. Because of strong linkage in the cohort, roughly five DR-DQ haplotypes were treated as single units for association and clustering. Donor age, sex, ethnicity and CMV serostatus were compiled alongside the repertoire data. In a later genetic analysis, genome-wide SNP genotypes for about three fifths of the 666 donors were used, and that subset was treated as a discovery cohort. Rather than drawing on any new phenotypic data, the later analysis identified candidate immune exposures from TCR beta sequences and the way those sequences occurred across donors. Using immunosequencing, the study profiled T cell repertoires from around 680 subjects and related those repertoires to cytomegalovirus serostatus. Of the approximately 400 genotyped donors, over 80% were placed in the genetic ancestry cluster associated with self-reported Caucasian donors.

In total, just over 650 healthy bone marrow donors made up the cohort. Cohort members were all nominally healthy when sampled, although unrecorded immune exposures were likely present. The donor was CMV seropositive and was included in the group of 300 or so seropositive cohort members. A peripheral blood sample was provided by each donor, and peripheral blood mononuclear cells were used for TCR beta sequencing. Genomic DNA extraction from the blood cell samples was performed with the Qiagen DNeasy Blood Extraction Kit. This clone has only a few counts. No cognate antigen has been identified for it. The input lacks base qualities; no much larger clone sits a single base away. Study-level results and caveats: Because HLA typing was unavailable for some donors at each locus, only the typed subset was used in association tests. The cohort was sequenced for TCR beta chains only, and without alpha or paired-chain data the features that could be detected were limited. Compared with equally common non-associated chains, HLA-associated TCR beta chains in a later analysis were more clonally expanded and had lower generation probabilities. In vitro tests confirmed that a few of the cytomegalovirus-associated TCR beta chains recognize cytomegalovirus antigens. An earlier analysis of 450 to 750 of the donors showed that most TCR beta V segments appeared in productive rearrangements either about 90% or about 30% of the time, which broadly matched IMGT annotations. Because counts were too low, roughly 16 rarely observed V segments, including chromosome 9 orphons, were left out of the earlier analysis of roughly 600 of the donors. A cluster of highly shared sequence variants was judged likely to be a technical artifact of the sequencing pipeline. A further reported finding was that TCR beta sequences accurately predicted the HLA-A and HLA-B alleles for most subjects in the first cohort. When HLA alleles, especially DR and DQ, strongly co-occurred, attributing TCR associations to individual alleles was difficult. In a later analysis, the rate of TCR association differed among HLA loci, with DRB1 alleles having the most associated TCRs and HLA-C alleles having the fewest. Linkage disequilibrium might explain the correlated functional status among segregating V segments, but an unknown experimental factor could not be ruled out. A later analysis found that most CMV-associated TCR beta chains appeared HLA-restricted, with HLA associations seemingly driven largely by CMV exposure. The study listed 150 to 200 TCR beta chains as associated with cytomegalovirus. A later analysis associated 16,951 TCR beta sequences with specific HLA alleles at a false discovery rate of 0.05. A later genetic analysis associated a missense DCLRE1C variant with V-gene and J-gene trimming of TCR beta chains, and an independent cohort replicated the association. Presence/absence analyses assumed roughly uniform sequencing depth across donors, an assumption that may not hold. The authors suggested that the approach could potentially be generalized to other disease states and immunological phenotypes. In both the original and validation cohorts, the classifier was reported to diagnose cytomegalovirus status with high specificity and sensitivity. Most TCR sequences were observed very rarely across donors, whereas some public TCRs were present in many individuals. For the cohort, immune exposure information was limited to CMV serostatus. Several of the top co-occurrence clusters appeared to be linked to parvovirus B19, influenza, CMV and Epstein-Barr virus, according to a later analysis. Compared with the approximately 600-donor mean, donors in an Asian-associated ancestry cluster had fewer N-insertions in productive TCRs, according to a later genetic analysis.

Library generation was performed with the immunoSEQ multiplex PCR assay. For the multiplex PCR, a mixture combining 60 forward primers for TCR Vbeta segments and 13 reverse primers for TCR Jbeta segments was used. The CDR3 region of rearranged TCR beta genes was amplified from genomic DNA by a multiplex PCR assay. The Illumina HiSeq System was used to sequence the amplified TCR beta libraries as 87-base-pair reads. On the study's bioinformatics: Across the 500 to 700 repertoires, a later analysis counted tens of millions of unique TCR beta chains, roughly 11 million of which were shared by at least two donors. Raw reads were error-corrected and collapsed into unique sequences with a nearest-neighbor algorithm that merged closely related sequences to remove PCR and sequencing errors. To assign V, D and J gene segments, CDR3 sequences were aligned to IMGT reference sequences. For a sequence to be retained, at least a six-nucleotide match to both a V gene segment and a J gene segment was required. A rearrangement counted as productive if the CDR3 had no stop codons and remained in frame with V and J, and every other rearrangement counted as non-productive. Following IMGT convention, CDR3 was defined as the stretch from the second conserved V-encoded cysteine up to the conserved J-encoded phenylalanine. In an earlier analysis of roughly 580 of the donors, sequences lacking an unambiguous match to a single V gene segment were excluded. An earlier analysis of over 450 of the donors classified V segments as functional when productive rearrangements were above 56.7% and as segregating when the standard deviation between donors was above 5%. To diagnose cytomegalovirus status from the catalog of TCR beta chain sequences, a statistical classification framework was built. In a later analysis, V and J genes were assigned by comparing TCR nucleotide sequences against IMGT/GENE-DB human TR gene sequences. In a later analysis, CDR3 sequences and most-parsimonious VDJ recombination scenarios were assigned using the TCRdist pipeline. In a later analysis, each TCR beta chain was defined by its CDR3 amino acid sequence together with its V-gene family, and reads without a unique V-gene family were excluded. As a way to deal with suspected cross-contamination and a sequencing artifact, a later analysis dropped approximately 570 nucleotide sequences that were highly shared and had low generation probability. For each public chain, a later analysis derived a clonal expansion index from normalized ranks of inferred template counts within each repertoire. Generation probabilities in a later analysis came from a VDJ recombination model fitted to out-of-frame rearrangements, and those results were checked against IGoR. A later analysis scored TCR-TCR, TCR-HLA and TCR-CMV co-occurrence with hypergeometric tests, applying a repertoire-size bias correction to TCR pairs. False discovery rates were estimated in a later analysis by permuting HLA or CMV assignments 20 times. A later analysis grouped co-occurring TCRs with DBSCAN, adding TCRdist sequence similarity when clustering within HLA-allele-positive subsets. Repertoires with fewer than 30,000 or more than 120,000 public chains were left out of co-occurrence clustering, as were four to six repertoires with anomalous nucleotide sharing. TCRdb mirrors the immuneACCESS table, restricted to in-frame sequences. Some clones are absent from its copies; in checked studies, under half trace to an unresolved V gene, and the reason for the others is unknown. That table gives V, J and clone size, and the DNA gave D and trimming. The sample table holds 100,000 to 120,000 clones, of which approximately 79% were seen once. The biggest ten clones account for 6.2% of the sample.

The specimen sequenced was PBMCs. The source of this sequence is a man younger than 40 in good health and CMV-seropositive.

The CDR3 reads as follows: CASSYRTGGAAFF. The nucleotide sequence reads as follows: TGTGCCAGCAGTTATCGGACAGGGGGCGCGGCTTTCTTT. Rearrangement joined TRBV6-5 to TRBJ1-1; 11 middle bases align to TRBD1. CDR1 and CDR2, looked up from the germline V gene, are MNHEY and SVGAGI. From V the trimming removes 3 bases and from J it removes 11 bases, while the gene matches leave 5 bases of the junction unaccounted for. Reading from cysteine to phenylalanine, the CDR3 counts 13 amino acids. Only the CDR3 DNA is retained, 39 bases long and in frame from the first base.